These 5 T cell receptor beta chains share one sample of origin, sequenced in a study of T cell responses to AZD1222 COVID-19 vaccine. Generated by immunoSEQ multiplex PCR, the TCRdb table keeps only in-frame clones and is missing some. Counted here are about 67,000 clones, roughly 80% occurring once; the ten biggest clones make up about 20%. The material sequenced was peripheral blood, taken on day 0 of AZD1222 vaccination. The receptors originated from an adult in good health.

The chain uses TRBV7-9 and TRBJ2-5; 9 nucleotides match TRBD1. This CDR3 is 15 amino acids long. CDR1 is SEHNR, CDR2 FQNEAQ, per germline (reference sequence). Trimming cost V 0 bases and J 5 bases; bases outside gene matches: 4. The CDR3 coding sequence is TGTGCCAGCAGCTTAGCGGGACAGGGTCTCGAGACCCAGTACTTC. It codes for CASSLAGQGLETQYF.

The CDR3: CASTSGGGSTGELFF. CDR3 in DNA: TGTGCCAGCACCTCAGGGGGGGGTTCCACCGGGGAGCTGTTTTTT. The V and J genes are TRBV27 and TRBJ2-2; possibly TRBD1 or TRBD2 for D (7 bases each). The V and J ends lost 7 bases and 4 bases respectively, with 16 bases between them. The CDR3 runs 15 residues. CDR1 MNHEY and CDR2 SMNVEV come from the germline V gene (reference sequence).

The chain combines TRBV6-2 or TRBV6-3 with TRBJ2-5, with D unresolved. With 2 bases removed from V and 5 bases from J, the gap between germline ends came to 12 bases. The CDR3 totals 14 residues. CDR1 is MNHEY, CDR2 SVGEGT, per germline. This CDR3 is CASSYSSSVETQYF. The DNA of the CDR3 is TGTGCCAGCAGTTACAGCTCCAGTGTTGAGACCCAGTACTTC.

The chain links TRBV29-1 to TRBJ2-4; 8 bases agree with TRBD1. The V gene end was trimmed by 5 bases and the J gene end by 0 bases; junction bases not matched to a gene: 6. The germline gives CDR1 SQVTM, CDR2 ANQGSEA. This CDR3 spans 15 amino acids. In DNA form, the CDR3 reads TGCAGCGTTCGAACACAGGGGGTAGCCAAAAACATTCAGTACTTC. It encodes CSVRTQGVAKNIQYF.

The chain carries TRBV10-2 and TRBJ1-1, with unresolved D. The CDR3 is 16 amino acids. V lost 6 bases to trimming and J lost 0 bases, with 17 bases between them. The germline CDR1 and CDR2 sequences are WSHSY and SAAADI. The CDR3 nucleotides are TGCGCCAGCAGAGCCTATTTGGACCGCTTGAACACTGAAGCTTTCTTT. It codes for CASRAYLDRLNTEAFF.